Listed below are T cell receptor beta chains from one sample, sequenced in a study of T cells in narcolepsy. Data came from immunoSEQ multiplex PCR; TCRdb stores just in-frame clones and leaves some out. Among some 34,000 clones listed, 81% were seen once. Sequenced input: memory (CD45RA-) CD4+ T cells from blood. These receptors were collected from a human donor in good health. Both conserved end residues are part of each CDR3. Fields, in order: CDR3 protein, CDR3 DNA, J gene, D gene, clone size, V gene. A D gene is named only where the DNA matches it firmly. Clone size is not always given. Where it is, it says once, few, many or a class for expanded clones.

CDR3aa: CASSQDFGYGYTF; CDR3nt: TGCGCCAGCAGCCAAGATTTCGGCTATGGCTACACCTTC; j_gene: TRBJ1-2; d_gene: .; abundance: .; v_gene: TRBV4-1
CDR3aa: CASSFHRQTGGSHEQYF; CDR3nt: TGTGCCAGCAGTTTCCACAGACAGACAGGGGGTTCCCACGAGCAGTACTTC; j_gene: TRBJ2-7; d_gene: TRBD1; abundance: .; v_gene: TRBV27
CDR3aa: CASRDRGGYQETQYF; CDR3nt: TGTGCCAGCAGGGATCGCGGGGGGTACCAAGAGACCCAGTACTTC; j_gene: TRBJ2-5; d_gene: TRBD2; abundance: few; v_gene: TRBV6-1
CDR3aa: CASSPGTSQETQYF; CDR3nt: TGTGCCAGCAGCCCGGGGACTAGTCAAGAGACCCAGTACTTC; j_gene: TRBJ2-5; d_gene: TRBD2; abundance: few; v_gene: TRBV7-6
CDR3aa: CASSFSGGQLREQYF; CDR3nt: TGTGCCAGCAGCTTTTCAGGGGGCCAACTTAGGGAGCAGTACTTC; j_gene: TRBJ2-7; d_gene: TRBD1; abundance: once; v_gene: TRBV5-4
CDR3aa: CASIFASGTEAFF; CDR3nt: TGTGCCAGCATTTTTGCATCGGGCACTGAAGCTTTCTTT; j_gene: TRBJ1-1; d_gene: .; abundance: .; v_gene: TRBV2
CDR3aa: CASSPGEGSYNEQFF; CDR3nt: TGTGCCAGCAGCCCCGGCGAAGGCTCCTACAATGAGCAGTTCTTC; j_gene: TRBJ2-1; d_gene: .; abundance: .; v_gene: TRBV7-8
CDR3aa: CASSLGGITERKLFF; CDR3nt: TGCGCCAGCAGCTTAGGGGGGATAACGGAGAGAAAACTGTTTTTT; j_gene: TRBJ1-4; d_gene: .; abundance: .; v_gene: TRBV5-1
CDR3aa: CASSGTGTNEKLFF; CDR3nt: TGTGCCAGCAGCGGAACAGGGACTAATGAAAAACTGTTTTTT; j_gene: TRBJ1-4; d_gene: .; abundance: .; v_gene: TRBV7-9
CDR3aa: CASSWEGWAFF; CDR3nt: TGTGCCAGCAGTTGGGAGGGCTGGGCTTTCTTT; j_gene: TRBJ1-1; d_gene: .; abundance: few; v_gene: TRBV6-6
CDR3aa: CASSEASYTEAFF; CDR3nt: TGTGCCAGCAGTGAAGCCTCATACACTGAAGCTTTCTTT; j_gene: TRBJ1-1; d_gene: .; abundance: few; v_gene: TRBV2
CDR3aa: CAWSFQTPGELFF; CDR3nt: TGTGCCTGGAGTTTCCAGACCCCCGGGGAGCTGTTTTTT; j_gene: TRBJ2-2; d_gene: .; abundance: .; v_gene: TRBV30
CDR3aa: CASSSLGTSRETQYF; CDR3nt: TGTGCCAGCAGCTCACTAGGGACTTCCCGAGAGACCCAGTACTTC; j_gene: TRBJ2-5; d_gene: .; abundance: .; v_gene: TRBV7-9
CDR3aa: CASSQSQGQYAEAFF; CDR3nt: TGTGCCAGCAGCCAGTCACAGGGGCAATATGCTGAAGCTTTCTTT; j_gene: TRBJ1-1; d_gene: TRBD1; abundance: .; v_gene: TRBV6-5
CDR3aa: CASSPRTTSGIREQFF; CDR3nt: TGTGCCAGCAGTCCACGAACTACTAGCGGGATACGAGAGCAGTTCTTC; j_gene: TRBJ2-1; d_gene: TRBD2; abundance: .; v_gene: TRBV11-2
CDR3aa: CASSPSGGLYNEQFF; CDR3nt: TGTGCCAGCTCACCTAGCGGGGGCCTCTACAATGAGCAGTTCTTC; j_gene: TRBJ2-1; d_gene: TRBD2; abundance: .; v_gene: TRBV11-3
CDR3aa: CSVEDHFPGGTEAFF; CDR3nt: TGCAGCGTTGAAGATCATTTTCCAGGGGGCACTGAAGCTTTCTTT; j_gene: TRBJ1-1; d_gene: TRBD1; abundance: .; v_gene: TRBV29-1
CDR3aa: CASSLGRATNEKLFF; CDR3nt: TGTGCCAGCAGCTTAGGGAGGGCAACTAATGAAAAACTGTTTTTT; j_gene: TRBJ1-4; d_gene: .; abundance: .; v_gene: TRBV5-4
CDR3aa: CASSSPVGSGSVTTDTQYF; CDR3nt: TGTGCCAGCAGCTCCCCGGTTGGTAGCGGGAGTGTAACCACAGATACGCAGTATTTT; j_gene: TRBJ2-3; d_gene: TRBD2; abundance: once; v_gene: TRBV5-8
CDR3aa: CASSFFVGEKLFF; CDR3nt: TGTGCCAGCAGCTTTTTTGTTGGTGAAAAACTGTTTTTT; j_gene: TRBJ1-4; d_gene: .; abundance: .; v_gene: TRBV5-6
CDR3aa: CASRRQGNDYGYTF; CDR3nt: TGTGCCAGCCGGCGACAGGGTAATGACTATGGCTACACCTTC; j_gene: TRBJ1-2; d_gene: TRBD1; abundance: .; v_gene: TRBV18
CDR3aa: CASSTGATTNEKLFF; CDR3nt: TGTGCCAGCAGCACGGGGGCGACAACTAATGAAAAACTGTTTTTT; j_gene: TRBJ1-4; d_gene: .; abundance: .; v_gene: TRBV9
CDR3aa: CASSSQGRSDEKLFF; CDR3nt: TGTGCCAGTAGTTCCCAGGGTCGGTCTGATGAAAAACTGTTTTTT; j_gene: TRBJ1-4; d_gene: .; abundance: .; v_gene: TRBV19
CDR3aa: CASSLPPGQGYGSPLHF; CDR3nt: TGTGCCAGCAGCCTACCACCGGGACAGGGGTACGGTTCACCCCTCCACTTT; j_gene: TRBJ1-6; d_gene: TRBD1; abundance: .; v_gene: TRBV5-6
CDR3aa: CASSRTGGETQYF; CDR3nt: TGTGCCAGTAGCAGGACAGGGGGGGAGACCCAGTACTTC; j_gene: TRBJ2-5; d_gene: TRBD1; abundance: .; v_gene: TRBV19
CDR3aa: CASSVSYSTSYNEQFF; CDR3nt: TGTGCCAGCAGCGTAAGCTACAGTACCTCCTACAATGAGCAGTTCTTC; j_gene: TRBJ2-1; d_gene: .; abundance: .; v_gene: TRBV9
CDR3aa: CAWSHGTGARQPQHF; CDR3nt: TGTGCCTGGAGTCACGGGACAGGGGCGCGTCAGCCCCAGCATTTT; j_gene: TRBJ1-5; d_gene: TRBD1; abundance: .; v_gene: TRBV30
CDR3aa: CASSLSAGDGYTF; CDR3nt: TGTGCCAGCAGTTTATCCGCAGGGGATGGCTACACCTTC; j_gene: TRBJ1-2; d_gene: .; abundance: .; v_gene: TRBV28
CDR3aa: CAISKTSGNTGELFF; CDR3nt: TGTGCCATCAGTAAGACTAGCGGGAACACCGGGGAGCTGTTTTTT; j_gene: TRBJ2-2; d_gene: TRBD2; abundance: few; v_gene: TRBV10-3
CDR3aa: CAISEQGWTGELFF; CDR3nt: TGTGCCATCAGTGAGCAGGGTTGGACCGGGGAGCTGTTTTTT; j_gene: TRBJ2-2; d_gene: .; abundance: few; v_gene: TRBV10-3
CDR3aa: CASSHRGMQETQYF; CDR3nt: TGCGCCAGCAGCCACCGGGGCATGCAAGAGACCCAGTACTTC; j_gene: TRBJ2-5; d_gene: .; abundance: .; v_gene: TRBV5-1